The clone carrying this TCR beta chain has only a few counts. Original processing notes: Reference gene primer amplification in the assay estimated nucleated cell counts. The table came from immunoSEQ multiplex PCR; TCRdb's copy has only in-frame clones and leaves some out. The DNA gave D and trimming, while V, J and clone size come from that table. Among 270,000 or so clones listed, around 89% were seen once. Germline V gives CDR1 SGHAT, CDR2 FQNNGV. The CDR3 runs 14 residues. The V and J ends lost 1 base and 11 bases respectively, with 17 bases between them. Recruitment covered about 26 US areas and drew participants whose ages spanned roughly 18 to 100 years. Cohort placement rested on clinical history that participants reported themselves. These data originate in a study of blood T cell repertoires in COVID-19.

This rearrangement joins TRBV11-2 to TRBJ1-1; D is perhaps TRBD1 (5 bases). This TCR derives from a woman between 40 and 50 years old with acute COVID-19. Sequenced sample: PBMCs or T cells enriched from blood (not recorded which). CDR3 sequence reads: CASSLGRTLGGAFF. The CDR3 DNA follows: TGTGCCAGCAGCTTAGGACGGACCTTGGGGGGTGCTTTCTTT. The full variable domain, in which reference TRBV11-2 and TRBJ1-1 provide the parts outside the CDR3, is EAGVAQSPRYKIIEKRQSVAFWCNPISGHATLYWYQQILGQGPKLLIQFQNNGVVDDSQLPKDRFSAERLKGVDSTLKIQPAKLEDSAVYLCASSLGRTLGGAFFGQGTRLTVV.